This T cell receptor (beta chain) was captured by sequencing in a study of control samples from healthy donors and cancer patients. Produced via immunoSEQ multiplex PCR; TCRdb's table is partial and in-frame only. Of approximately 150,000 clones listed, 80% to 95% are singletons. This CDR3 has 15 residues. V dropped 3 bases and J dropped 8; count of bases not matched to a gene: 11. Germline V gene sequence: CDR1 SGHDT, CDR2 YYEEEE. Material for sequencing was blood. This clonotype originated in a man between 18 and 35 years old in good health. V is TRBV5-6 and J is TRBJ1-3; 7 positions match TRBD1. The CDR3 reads CASSSQGRGVDTIYF. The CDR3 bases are TGTGCCAGCAGCTCACAGGGGAGAGGGGTAGACACCATATATTTT. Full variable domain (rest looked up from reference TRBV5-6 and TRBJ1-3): DAGVTQSPTHLIKTRGQQVTLRCSPKSGHDTVSWYQQALGQGPQFIFQYYEEEERQRGNFPDRFSGHQFPNYSSELNVNALLLGDSALYLCASSSQGRGVDTIYFGEGSWLTVV.